This TCR beta chain originates from a study of blood T cell repertoires in COVID-19. Study-wide context: Collection of acute and convalescent COVID-19 samples took place in the United States, Italy and Spain. T cells, B-cell-depleted T cells, or PBMCs supplied cDNA or gDNA.

Original data processing: Amplification of reference gene primers was used by the study to estimate nucleated cell counts. Sequencing used immunoSEQ multiplex PCR; TCRdb keeps in-frame clones, though not all of them. The V and J calls and clone size were taken over from that table, and D and trimming were inferred from the DNA. The table lists 110,000 or so clones, about nine tenths of them singletons. CDR1 LNHDA and CDR2 SQIVND come from the germline V gene (reference sequence). V lost 7 bases to trimming and J lost 9 bases; unmatched junction nucleotides: 9. The CDR3 length is 14 residues. This chain joins TRBV19 and TRBJ1-6; 7 bases align to TRBD1. The TCR was taken from a human donor in a cohort sampled during active COVID-19. The sample consisted of peripheral blood. The CDR3 sequence: CASTPTGSPSPLHF. The CDR3 DNA sequence: TGTGCCAGTACCCCGACAGGGTCTCCTTCACCCCTCCACTTT.